The clone carrying this T cell receptor beta chain was seen just once. Its antigen remains unidentified. The CDR3 covers 15 residues. CDR1 and CDR2 (germline): SNHLY, FYNNEI. V gave up 3 bases and J gave up 7 bases, with 16 bases separating them. Assay: immunoSEQ multiplex PCR; the TCRdb copy retains only in-frame clones and omits some. The table includes about 150,000 clones, about 91% detected once. This entry is derived from a study of T cell responses to AZD1222 COVID-19 vaccine. Whole-study findings and limits: Clonal diversity was possibly underestimated, and white British individuals and females predominated among donors. In the spike-specific TCR repertoire, nearly half reportedly target unmutated variant regions.

This TCR derives from an adult in good health. The rearrangement joins TRBV2 to TRBJ1-5, with D unclear. The input for sequencing was peripheral blood, taken on day 0 of MenACWY control vaccination. CDR3 nucleotides: TGTGCCAGCAGTGACAACAGCGGGTTTGGGCAGCCCCAGCATTTT. Its protein is CASSDNSGFGQPQHF.